This record concerns one T cell receptor (beta chain) sequence. Its target is not known. The data are from a study of metastatic and nonmetastatic thyroid tumors. The wider study: Across blood and tumor or nodule tissue, repertoires from malignant and benign thyroid patients were compared with one another. The study, taken as a whole, reports: TCR beta diversity was reportedly significantly higher in malignant thyroid tumors than benign nodules, in blood and tumor.

The CDR3 totals 14 residues. Trimming at V came to 3 bases and at J to 11 bases, leaving 4 bases not matched to a gene. Per germline, CDR1 MNHNS and CDR2 SASEGT. All patients reached thyroid surgery having received no treatment beforehand. Per the authors' pipeline: Between-group CDR3 differences, defined by clinicopathological status, yielded a distant-metastasis classifier for papillary thyroid cancer. TCRdb re-analyzed the PCR reads using MiXCR. The V and J calls come from TCRdb's annotation, not from the publication. This table has tens of thousands of clones, 25% to 30% appearing once. The sequenced material came from blood. J is TRBJ1-6 and V is TRBV6-1; 10 bases match TRBD1. The TCR sequence derives from a female donor with papillary thyroid cancer or a benign thyroid nodule (not recorded which). Some clones in this sample may be carry-over from other donors' samples. CDR3: CASSDGTGATPLHF. The DNA for the CDR3 is TGTGCCAGCAGTGACGGGACAGGGGCGACACCCCTCCACTTT.